The 32 T cell receptor beta chains listed next were all sequenced from one sample in a study of cytomegalovirus exposure and HLA in healthy donors. PCR amplification relied on 60 Vbeta primers (plus 13 Jbeta primers). Profiled with immunoSEQ multiplex PCR; TCRdb holds only in-frame clones, not every one. Of 150,000 to 200,000 clones listed, around 86% are singletons. The source material was PBMCs. These receptors were collected from a woman aged 18-30 years in good health and CMV-seronegative.

V and J are TRBV6-1 and TRBJ2-7, with TRBD1 matching 8 bases. Looked up from germline, CDR1 is MNHNS and CDR2 is SASEGT. The trim removed 5 bases at V and 5 bases at J, leaving 8 bases unmatched. The CDR3 consists of 14 residues. In DNA form, the CDR3 reads TGTGCCAGCAGTCCACCCAGGGGGCTCCACGAGCAGTACTTC. Translating it yields CASSPPRGLHEQYF.

The chain's CDR3 is CASRRTLNTEAFF. The CDR3 DNA follows: TGTGCCAGCAGACGAACACTGAACACTGAAGCTTTCTTT. The chain is built from TRBV28 and TRBJ1-1; no reliable D call. CDR3 length equals 13 residues. V was clipped by 6 bases and J by 0 bases, with 8 bases between them. Germline V gives CDR1 MDHEN, CDR2 SYDVKM.

Only one count was recorded for this clone. This sequence joins TRBV11-2 and TRBJ1-2; TRBD1 matches 8 bases. The trim removed 2 bases at V and 4 bases at J, leaving 12 bases unmatched. CDR1 and CDR2 (germline): SGHAT, FQNNGV. CDR3 length: 17 amino acids. The CDR3 spells CASSLSPSGGAGYGYTF. The CDR3 DNA is TGTGCCAGCAGCTTATCCCCTTCAGGGGGCGCCGGCTATGGCTACACCTTC.

The genes are TRBV7-9 and TRBJ1-2; D is undetermined. The V gene lost 4 bases and the J gene lost 1 base, with 13 bases spanning the gap. Germline values: CDR1 SEHNR, CDR2 FQNEAQ (reference sequence). The CDR3 covers 15 residues. CDR3 nucleotide sequence: TGTGCCAGCAGCTCGGGTGGGAGCCGTAACTATGGCTACACCTTC. Protein: CASSSGGSRNYGYTF.

The chain carries TRBV25-1 and TRBJ2-1, with D possibly matching TRBD1 (5 bases). V lost 9 bases and J lost 9, with 24 bases in between. Germline V gene lookup returns CDR1 MGHDK and CDR2 SYGVNS. The CDR3 length is 15 residues. The CDR3 loop is CARSSGAGNEGEQFF. The CDR3 DNA is TGTGCCAGATCGAGTGGGGCAGGGAATGAAGGTGAGCAGTTCTTC.

This clone was found a few times. The V gene is TRBV5-1, the J gene TRBJ1-4, with TRBD1 matching over 7 bases. Germline values: CDR1 SGHRS, CDR2 YFSETQ. This CDR3 has 16 residues. With 6 bases clipped from V and 2 bases from J, the junction kept 10 bases outside the gene matches. DNA for the CDR3: TGCGCCAGCACCCCGGGACAGCTAGGGACTAATGAAAAACTGTTTTTT. This sequence encodes CASTPGQLGTNEKLFF.

Comments on this clone: The sample contains more than one DNA sequence encoding this CDR3. The rearrangement uses TRBV6-5 and TRBJ2-1; the D gene is possibly TRBD2 (7 bases). The length of the CDR3 is 14 residues. Germline V gives CDR1 MNHEY, CDR2 SVGAGI. V was shortened by 3 bases and J by 5 bases, with 11 bases between the two germline ends. CDR3 in amino acids: CASSYTGGNNEQFF. The CDR3 DNA is TGTGCCAGCAGTTATACGGGGGGCAACAATGAGCAGTTCTTC.

The J gene is TRBJ1-5, the V gene TRBV28; the D gene is possibly TRBD1 (5 bases). CDR3 size: 15 residues. Trimming cost V 5 bases and J 4 bases, with 15 bases left between them. The germline gives CDR1 MDHEN, CDR2 SYDVKM. This CDR3 is CASSRRGAGNQPQHF. DNA of the CDR3: TGTGCCAGCAGTCGGAGGGGCGCCGGGAATCAGCCCCAGCATTTT.

The rearrangement joins TRBV29-1 to TRBJ1-4; D may be TRBD1 (5 bases). The CDR3 spans 15 residues. Between the trimmed V and J ends, which lost 4 bases and 5 bases, there was a span of 17 bases. Germline values: CDR1 SQVTM, CDR2 ANQGSEA. As DNA, the CDR3 is TGCAGCGTTGGCAGGGATAGTCCCCCAAATGAAAAACTGTTTTTT. Translated, it gives CSVGRDSPPNEKLFF.

This sequence joins TRBV28 and TRBJ2-1; 8 bases are shared with TRBD2. After removal of 7 bases from V and 8 bases from J, the junction contained 13 bases not matched to a gene. CDR1 is MDHEN, CDR2 SYDVKM, per germline. The CDR3 loop spans 15 amino acids. CDR3 bases: TGTGCCAGCACCCCGGGACTAGGGGCATGGGATGAGCAGTTCTTC. It translates to CASTPGLGAWDEQFF.

This clone was detected once. The V call is TRBV7-3, the J call TRBJ2-1; D is unresolved. There are 13 residues in the CDR3. Trimming stripped 3 bases from V and 4 bases from J, with 7 bases between. Germline assignment: CDR1 SGHTA and CDR2 FQGTGA. CDR3 sequence (DNA): TGTGCCAGCAGCTTCGGTAAATACAATGAGCAGTTCTTC. Its protein product is CASSFGKYNEQFF. Combining the CDR3 with reference TRBV7-3 and TRBJ2-1 gives the whole variable domain GAGVSQTPSNKVTEKGKYVELRCDPISGHTALYWYRQSLGQGPEFLIYFQGTGAADDSGLPNDRFFAVRPEGSVSTLKIQRTERGDSAVYLCASSFGKYNEQFFGPGTRLTVL.

The CDR3 loop reads CASSLAGGSTSGYEQFF. The DNA for the CDR3 is TGTGCCAGCAGCTTAGCGGGGGGATCGACTAGCGGGTATGAGCAGTTCTTC. The J gene is TRBJ2-1, the V gene TRBV7-8; TRBD2 aligns across 10 bases. Germline V gene lookup returns CDR1 SGHVS and CDR2 FQNEAQ. This CDR3 has 17 residues. V lost 0 bases and J lost 8; bases outside the gene matches: 10.

J is TRBJ1-6 and V is TRBV7-9; 11 nucleotides agree with TRBD1. Germline V lookup: CDR1 SEHNR, CDR2 FQNEAQ (reference sequence). The CDR3 runs to 16 residues. V lost 5 bases, J lost 2 bases, and 2 bases stayed unmatched. The CDR3 is CASSPGQGAYNSPLHF. The CDR3 DNA reads TGTGCCAGCAGCCCGGGACAGGGGGCCTATAATTCACCCCTCCACTTT.

The gene calls are TRBV2 and TRBJ2-2; D not certain. The CDR3 totals 17 residues. Germline loops: CDR1 SNHLY, CDR2 FYNNEI. V shed 3 bases and J shed 1 base, with 15 bases lying between them. The CDR3 sequence: CASSDSSSVKNTGELFF. CDR3 coding DNA: TGTGCCAGCAGTGATAGCAGCTCCGTTAAGAACACCGGGGAGCTGTTTTTT.

This rearrangement joins TRBV28 to TRBJ2-7; 10 nucleotides match TRBD2. The CDR3 is 15 residues long. Germline V gives CDR1 MDHEN, CDR2 SYDVKM. V shed 4 bases, J shed 3 bases, and the junction held 6 bases outside the gene matches. This chain's CDR3 is CASSYSVAGGYEQYF. In nucleotides, the CDR3 is TGTGCCAGCAGTTATTCCGTAGCGGGAGGCTACGAGCAGTACTTC.

The V gene is TRBV30, the J gene TRBJ1-2; 10 bases agree with TRBD1. The germline V gene has CDR1 GTSNPN and CDR2 SVGIG (reference sequence). The CDR3 is made up of 14 amino acids. V dropped 5 bases and J dropped 4; count of bases not matched to a gene: 7. CDR3 in DNA: TGTGCCTGGGTCGGCTGGACAGGGGGCTATGGCTACACCTTC. As protein: CAWVGWTGGYGYTF.

J is TRBJ2-1 and V is TRBV2, with 13 bases aligning to TRBD2. CDR3 length equals 14 residues. V shed 7 bases, J shed 8 bases, and the junction held 5 bases outside the gene matches. Germline CDR1 reads SNHLY; CDR2 reads FYNNEI. CDR3 sequence reads: CASTFGLAGDEQFF. The CDR3 DNA follows: TGTGCCAGCACCTTTGGACTAGCGGGAGATGAGCAGTTCTTC.

The chain combines TRBV27 with TRBJ1-1, with 8 bases lining up with TRBD1. There are 14 residues in the CDR3. Germline V CDR1 and CDR2: MNHEY, SMNVEV (reference sequence). V lost 3 bases, J lost 6 bases, and 6 bases stayed unmatched. The CDR3 reads CASSFRTGQAEAFF. In nucleotides, the CDR3 is TGTGCCAGCAGTTTCCGGACAGGGCAAGCTGAAGCTTTCTTT.

This clone was found once. The chain couples TRBV2 to TRBJ1-2, with TRBD1 identical over 8 bases. The CDR3 spans 14 residues. The germline V gene has CDR1 SNHLY and CDR2 FYNNEI. The ends lost 3 bases at V and 10 bases at J; junction bases unmatched: 10. CDR3 residues: CASSESRTGRVYTF. The CDR3 DNA reads as TGTGCCAGCAGTGAGTCGAGGACAGGGAGAGTCTACACCTTC.

The chain has TRBV5-1 and TRBJ1-3; weak D call: TRBD1 (5 bases). The CDR3 totals 16 residues. V lost 0 bases to trimming and J lost 0 bases, with 10 bases between them. Germline-derived CDR1 and CDR2 are SGHRS and YFSETQ. The CDR3 sequence: CASSLVGGSSGNTIYF. CDR3 coding DNA: TGCGCCAGCAGCTTGGTTGGGGGGAGCTCTGGAAACACCATATATTTT.

The chain combines TRBV11-2 with TRBJ1-1, with D tentatively TRBD1 (5 bases). Trimming stripped 3 bases from V and 0 bases from J, with 8 bases between. The CDR3 totals 14 residues. The germline V gene encodes CDR1 SGHAT and CDR2 FQNNGV. DNA of the CDR3: TGTGCCAGCAGCTTTGACAGTATGAACACTGAAGCTTTCTTT. Protein: CASSFDSMNTEAFF.

This clone has only one observation. The J gene is TRBJ1-4, the V gene TRBV5-8; TRBD1 aligns across 11 bases. CDR1 and CDR2 from the germline V gene are SGHTS and YDEGEE. V shed 3 bases and J 8 bases; nucleotides not matched to a gene: 15. The CDR3 sequence is 18 residues long. The chain's CDR3 is CASSSSADRGLVREKLFF. In nucleotides, the CDR3 is TGTGCCAGCAGCTCGTCCGCGGACAGGGGGCTTGTAAGGGAAAAACTGTTTTTT.

The V and J genes are TRBV11-3 and TRBJ2-7; tentatively, D is TRBD1 (6 bases). CDR1 is SGHNT and CDR2 is YENEEA in the germline V gene. This CDR3 has 15 amino acids. V was cut by 1 base and J by 1 base, with 11 bases left in between. CDR3 protein: CASSLVRGLSYEQYF. CDR3 nucleotide sequence: TGTGCCAGCAGCTTAGTGAGGGGGTTATCCTACGAGCAGTACTTC.

V is TRBV10-3 and J is TRBJ2-5; tentatively, D is TRBD2 (5 bases). Trimming shortened V by 3 bases and J by 3 bases, and 14 bases separated the two germline ends. Germline V gene lookup returns CDR1 ENHRY and CDR2 SYGVKD. This CDR3 has 15 amino acids. DNA of the CDR3: TGTGCCATCAGTGATCCGACTAACTCCAAAGAGACCCAGTACTTC. Its translation: CAISDPTNSKETQYF.

This clone was seen more than once but under ten times. The chain links TRBV30 to TRBJ1-5; D gene ambiguous. The germline gives CDR1 GTSNPN, CDR2 SVGIG (reference sequence). CDR3 length: 14 residues. Trimming shortened V by 0 bases and J by 1 base, and 7 bases separated the two germline ends. The CDR3 region has the DNA TGTGCCTGGAGTGTACCGGGAAGCAATCAGCCCCAGCATTTT. Amino acid sequence: CAWSVPGSNQPQHF.

The chain recombines TRBV7-2 with TRBJ2-7; 9 nucleotides agree with TRBD2. The ends lost 1 base at V and 5 bases at J; junction bases unmatched: 6. The germline V gene encodes CDR1 SGHTA and CDR2 FQGNSA. CDR3 length: 15 amino acids. CDR3: CASSLGFLAGNEQYF. The CDR3 coding sequence is TGTGCCAGCAGCTTAGGCTTCCTAGCGGGAAACGAGCAGTACTTC.

This chain links TRBV5-1 with TRBJ2-6; 8 positions agree with TRBD1. Germline assignment: CDR1 SGHRS and CDR2 YFSETQ. The V gene end was trimmed by 0 bases and the J gene end by 0 bases; junction bases not matched to a gene: 5. This CDR3 region has 18 residues. In DNA, the CDR3 is TGCGCCAGCAGCTTGGCAGGGACAGGCTCCTCTGGGGCCAACGTCCTGACTTTC. Translation gives CASSLAGTGSSGANVLTF.

The genes are TRBV11-2 and TRBJ2-2; weak D call: TRBD2 (6 bases). CDR3 length: 16 residues. The V end lost 5 bases, the J end lost 5 bases, and 18 bases lay between the germline ends. CDR1 SGHAT and CDR2 FQNNGV come from the germline V gene. The CDR3 loop reads CASSPRALAGTGELFF. The DNA of the CDR3 is TGTGCCAGCAGCCCCAGAGCACTTGCGGGAACCGGGGAGCTGTTTTTT.

The chain couples TRBV30 to TRBJ2-7; the D gene is possibly TRBD1 (5 bases). V lost 3 bases and J lost 7, with 19 bases in between. This CDR3 region has 14 residues. Germline V gene lookup returns CDR1 GTSNPN and CDR2 SVGIG (reference sequence). The CDR3 is CAWRGLGAVGEQYF. CDR3 nucleotide sequence: TGTGCCTGGAGAGGCCTAGGGGCAGTGGGGGAGCAGTACTTC.

The V call is TRBV7-9, the J call TRBJ1-2; D is possibly TRBD1 (6 bases). CDR3 length equals 14 residues. Germline CDR1 is SEHNR and CDR2 is FQNEAQ (reference sequence). Trimming took 4 bases from V and 3 from J, leaving 12 bases between them. The DNA for the CDR3 is TGTGCCAGCAGCTCGCAGGGGATGGACTATGGCTACACCTTC. Translating it yields CASSSQGMDYGYTF. Variable domain in full (rest from reference TRBV7-9 and TRBJ1-2): DTGVSQNPRHKITKRGQNVTFRCDPISEHNRLYWYRQTLGQGPEFLTYFQNEAQLEKSRLLSDRFSAERPKGSFSTLEIQRTEQGDSAMYLCASSSQGMDYGYTFGSGTRLTVV.

The chain carries TRBV6-6 and TRBJ1-1; unclear D gene. Germline CDR1 is MNHNY and CDR2 is SVGAGI (reference sequence). This CDR3 has 14 residues. Trimming pared 6 bases from V and 1 base from J, leaving 12 bases between. As DNA, the CDR3 is TGTGCCAGCAGCCCACCGGAGGGGAACACTGAAGCTTTCTTT. Translated, it gives CASSPPEGNTEAFF.

The chain's CDR3 is CASSQDAPRYGYTF. The CDR3 DNA follows: TGCGCCAGCAGCCAAGATGCGCCCCGCTATGGCTACACCTTC. The genes are TRBV4-1 and TRBJ1-2; unclear D gene. This CDR3 is built from 14 residues. V dropped 0 bases and J dropped 4 bases, with 9 bases sitting between them. The germline V gene has CDR1 MGHRA and CDR2 YSYEKL.